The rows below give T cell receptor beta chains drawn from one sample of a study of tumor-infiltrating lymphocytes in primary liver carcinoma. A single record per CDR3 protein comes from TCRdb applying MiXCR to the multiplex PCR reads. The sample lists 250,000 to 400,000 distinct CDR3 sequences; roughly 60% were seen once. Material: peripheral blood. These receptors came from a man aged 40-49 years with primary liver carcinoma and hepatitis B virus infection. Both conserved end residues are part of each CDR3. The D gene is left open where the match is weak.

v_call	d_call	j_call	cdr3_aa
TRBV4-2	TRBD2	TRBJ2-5	CVSNRLAGVVETQYF
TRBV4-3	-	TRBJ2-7	CASSRVAGTVSHEQYF
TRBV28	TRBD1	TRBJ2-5	CASSSITGGVGKTQYF
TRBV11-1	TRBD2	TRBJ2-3	CARNFGLAAGTDTQYF
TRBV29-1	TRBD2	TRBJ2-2	CSVRLAANTRELFF
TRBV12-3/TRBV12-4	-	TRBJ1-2	CATPGGGRYGHTF
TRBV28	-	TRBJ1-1	CASSLLGNTEVFF
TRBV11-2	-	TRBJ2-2	CASSQGVAGELFF
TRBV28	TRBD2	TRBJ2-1	CASSLSAGRVAYNEQFF
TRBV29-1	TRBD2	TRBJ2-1	CSIRDYLLSYNEQFF
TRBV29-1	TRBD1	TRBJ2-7	CSVEVVTGVLSYEQYF
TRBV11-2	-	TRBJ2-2	CASSPRTANTRELFF
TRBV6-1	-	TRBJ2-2	CASREKTGELFF
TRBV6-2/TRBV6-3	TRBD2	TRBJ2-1	CVSSYSFSGSFEEQFF
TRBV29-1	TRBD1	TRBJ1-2	CSVGEGAEGYTF
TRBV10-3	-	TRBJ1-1	CAISELLMNTEAFF
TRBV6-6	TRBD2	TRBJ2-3	CASSLLGGWGGRDTQYF
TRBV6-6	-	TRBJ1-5	CVSPILQGQGKWQPQHF
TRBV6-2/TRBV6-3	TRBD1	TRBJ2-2	CASSNHLQGANSGELFF
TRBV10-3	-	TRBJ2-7	CAISEGMDLSLNEQYF
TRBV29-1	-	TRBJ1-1	CSVEGPLRGTYEALF
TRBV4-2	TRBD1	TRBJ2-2	CASTRYGQGANTGELFF
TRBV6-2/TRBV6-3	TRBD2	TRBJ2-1	CARSGTDEEQLF
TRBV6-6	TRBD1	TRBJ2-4	CAGNTGTGGNEYF
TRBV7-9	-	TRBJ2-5	CASSQRQGVPQETQYF